Shown below are 30 T cell receptor beta chains from a single sample sequenced in a study of cytomegalovirus exposure and HLA in healthy donors. Researchers ran the PCR with 60 Vbeta and 13 Jbeta primers. The protocol was immunoSEQ multiplex PCR, while the TCRdb copy is restricted to in-frame clones and leaves out a portion. The data show some 150,000 clones, 81% seen once. Sequencing used PBMCs. The receptor set was obtained from a woman aged 45-65 years in good health and CMV-seronegative.

The chain combines TRBV14 with TRBJ1-4, with 10 bases lining up with TRBD1. Germline-derived CDR1 and CDR2 are SGHDN and FVKESK. The CDR3 extends over 14 amino acids. V lost 6 bases to trimming and J lost 8 bases; unmatched junction nucleotides: 6. As DNA, the CDR3 is TGTGCCAGCAGACTGACAGGGGGCGGCGAAAAACTGTTTTTT. Its translation: CASRLTGGGEKLFF.

CDR3 protein: CASSLGQALYF. CDR3 nucleotide sequence: TGTGCCAGCAGCTTGGGCCAGGCGCTTTACTTC. The chain has TRBV7-3 and TRBJ2-7; unclear D gene. This CDR3 spans 11 amino acids. Germline lookup yields CDR1 SGHTA and CDR2 FQGTGA. V dropped 3 bases and J dropped 13 bases, with 13 bases sitting between them. Full variable domain (outside the CDR3, taken from reference TRBV7-3 and TRBJ2-7): GAGVSQTPSNKVTEKGKYVELRCDPISGHTALYWYRQSLGQGPEFLIYFQGTGAADDSGLPNDRFFAVRPEGSVSTLKIQRTERGDSAVYLCASSLGQALYFGPGTRLTVT.

This rearrangement joins TRBV9 to TRBJ2-7, with D uncertain. Germline assignment: CDR1 SGDLS and CDR2 YYNGEE. The CDR3 runs 16 residues. With 4 bases removed from V and 4 bases from J, the gap between germline ends came to 21 bases. DNA for the CDR3: TGTGCCAGCAGCCCCTTACCCGAGGTGGCTCCTTACGAGCAGTACTTC. Its translation is CASSPLPEVAPYEQYF.

The chain combines TRBV19 with TRBJ2-5, with 10 bases fitting TRBD2. Germline trimming cut 2 bases from V and 1 base from J; bases unmatched to any gene: 4. This CDR3 contains 16 residues. Germline CDR1 reads LNHDA; CDR2 reads SQIVND (reference sequence). The CDR3 sequence: CASSIPRTSGQETQYF. DNA for the CDR3: TGTGCCAGTAGTATACCCCGGACTAGCGGCCAAGAGACCCAGTACTTC.

In DNA, the CDR3 is TGTGCCAGCCGTGGACAGGGTTCGGAACACCTATATGGCTACACCTTC. Translation gives CASRGQGSEHLYGYTF. This chain connects TRBV21-1 to TRBJ1-2; the table's D call, TRBD1, was not checked against the DNA. TRBV21-1 is given as a pseudogene. There are 16 residues in the CDR3.

V gene TRBV11-1 combines with J gene TRBJ1-1; D remains unclear. Trimming took 2 bases from V and 8 from J, leaving 12 bases between them. Germline CDR1 is SGHAT and CDR2 is FQDESV (reference sequence). The CDR3 extends over 13 amino acids. CDR3 DNA sequence: TGTGCCAGCAGCTTAAACAGTATGCTAGAAGCTTTCTTT. This encodes CASSLNSMLEAFF.

This clone was seen a few times. This chain joins TRBV18 and TRBJ1-1; a weak D match, TRBD1 (5 bases). Deletions cut 3 bases from V and 4 bases from J, with 12 bases between. The V gene's germline CDR1 is KGHSH and CDR2 LQKENI. This CDR3 is 14 amino acids long. The CDR3 region is CASSPSGEGTEAFF. In DNA form, the CDR3 reads TGTGCCAGCTCACCGTCGGGGGAGGGCACTGAAGCTTTCTTT.

The chain carries TRBV10-1 and TRBJ2-3; TRBD2 matches at 16 bases. Looked up from germline, CDR1 is WNHNN and CDR2 is SYGVQD (reference sequence). The CDR3 covers 19 residues. The V gene end was trimmed by 6 bases and the J gene end by 7 bases; junction bases not matched to a gene: 16. The CDR3 region is CASRGGLAGGPSLVYTQYF. For the CDR3, the DNA is TGCGCCAGCAGAGGGGGACTAGCGGGGGGGCCTTCCTTGGTTTATACGCAGTATTTT.

V and J are TRBV15 and TRBJ1-1; 9 bases match TRBD1. Germline V gene data show CDR1 as LNHNV and CDR2 as YYDKDF (reference sequence). The J segment lost 7 bases and the V segment lost 5 bases, leaving 5 bases of the junction unmatched. The CDR3 is 13 amino acids. The CDR3, as DNA: TGTGCCACCAGCCTACAGGGGGCGGTTGAAGCTTTCTTT. As protein: CATSLQGAVEAFF. The full variable domain, completed using reference TRBV15 and TRBJ1-1, is DAMVIQNPRYQVTQFGKPVTLSCSQTLNHNVMYWYQQKSSQAPKLLFHYYDKDFNNEADTPDNFQSRRPNTSFCFLDIRSPGLGDTAMYLCATSLQGAVEAFFGQGTRLTVV.

The chain links TRBV14 to TRBJ2-1; D is perhaps TRBD1 (5 bases). The CDR3 totals 17 residues. CDR1 is SGHDN, CDR2 FVKESK, per germline. The V end was cut by 0 bases, the J end by 3 bases, with 15 bases between. The CDR3 nucleotides are TGTGCCAGCAGCCAAGACCCCTCTAGGGGATTCTACAATGAGCAGTTCTTC. Amino acid sequence: CASSQDPSRGFYNEQFF.

V usage is TRBV5-6 and J usage is TRBJ2-7; D is unclear. The germline V gene has CDR1 SGHDT and CDR2 YYEEEE. Between the trimmed V and J ends, which lost 7 bases and 1 base, there was a span of 9 bases. The CDR3 has 12 residues. The CDR3 coding sequence is TGTGCCAGCCACGGAGAATCCTACGAGCAGTACTTC. Protein sequence: CASHGESYEQYF. The complete variable domain, with remaining parts taken from reference TRBV5-6 and TRBJ2-7, reads DAGVTQSPTHLIKTRGQQVTLRCSPKSGHDTVSWYQQALGQGPQFIFQYYEEEERQRGNFPDRFSGHQFPNYSSELNVNALLLGDSALYLCASHGESYEQYFGPGTRLTVT.

V is TRBV6-1 and J is TRBJ2-5; 9 nucleotides agree with TRBD1. This CDR3 is 15 amino acids long. Looked up from germline, CDR1 is MNHNS and CDR2 is SASEGT. V trimming: 10 bases; J trimming: 3 bases; junction bases outside the gene matches: 12. CDR3 region: CATHASQGAEETQYF. The CDR3 DNA is TGTGCCACCCACGCCTCACAGGGGGCTGAAGAGACCCAGTACTTC.

Note on this clone: Germline is not matched at one junction end, which may reflect a read error. CDR3 amino acids: CASSWARSNNEQFF. The CDR3 coding sequence is TGTGCCAGCAGCTGGGCCCGCTCCAACAATGAGCAGTTCTTC. V usage is TRBV7-2 and J usage is TRBJ2-1; D gene uncertain. CDR1 SGHTA and CDR2 FQGNSA come from the germline V gene. This CDR3 has 14 residues.

CDR3 DNA: TGTGCCAGCAGCTTAGTTAGCGGCTCTTCCTACAATGAGCAGTTCTTC. It is translated as CASSLVSGSSYNEQFF. The chain combines TRBV7-2 with TRBJ2-1; weak D call: TRBD2 (6 bases). The CDR3 is made up of 16 amino acids. Trimming pared 1 base from V and 1 base from J, leaving 11 bases between. Germline V gene sequence: CDR1 SGHTA, CDR2 FQGNSA. The full variable domain, rest sourced from reference TRBV7-2 and TRBJ2-1, is GAGVSQSPSNKVTEKGKDVELRCDPISGHTALYWYRQSLGQGLEFLIYFQGNSAPDKSGLPSDRFSAERTGGSVSTLTIQRTQQEDSAVYLCASSLVSGSSYNEQFFGPGTRLTVL.

The chain recombines TRBV23-1 with TRBJ2-4; D is unresolved. TRBV23-1 is treated as an ORF (open reading frame) with a function not yet certain. V was clipped by 0 bases and J by 1 base, with 7 bases between them. CDR3 length equals 15 residues. CDR3 region: CASSQSPVAKNIQYF. Written as DNA, the CDR3 is TGCGCCAGCAGTCAATCGCCGGTGGCCAAAAACATTCAGTACTTC.

The genes are TRBV15 and TRBJ2-3; 8 bases are shared with TRBD1. The CDR3 extends over 16 amino acids. CDR1 is LNHNV and CDR2 is YYDKDF in the germline V gene (reference sequence). The V and J ends lost 2 bases and 4 bases, in that order; junction bases with no gene match: 8. The CDR3 loop is CATSRRGGTGSDTQYF. CDR3 DNA: TGTGCCACCAGCAGACGAGGGGGGACAGGATCAGATACGCAGTATTTT.

The genes are TRBV27 and TRBJ1-6; 7 positions match TRBD1. V gave up 4 bases and J gave up 7 bases; unmatched junction bases: 4. The CDR3 has 14 amino acids. The germline CDR1 and CDR2 sequences are MNHEY and SMNVEV (reference sequence). CDR3 in DNA: TGTGCCAGCAGTTCCGGGACAGCGAATTCACCCCTCCACTTT. Amino acids: CASSSGTANSPLHF.

The chain joins TRBV28 to TRBJ2-3; 10 bases are shared with TRBD2. The CDR3 runs to 16 residues. The V and J ends lost 3 bases and 7 bases, in that order; junction bases with no gene match: 10. Germline V lookup: CDR1 MDHEN, CDR2 SYDVKM. The CDR3 protein is CASSFQAGGQVNTQYF. CDR3 in DNA: TGTGCCAGCAGTTTCCAAGCGGGAGGGCAGGTTAATACGCAGTATTTT.

This chain connects TRBV7-6 to TRBJ2-1; 10 bases align to TRBD2. J was trimmed by 9 bases and V by 1 base; bases with no gene match: 6. This CDR3 comprises 15 residues. CDR1 is SGHVS and CDR2 is FNYEAQ in the germline V gene. CDR3 in amino acids: CASSLVPSGGGEQFF. The CDR3 DNA is TGTGCCAGCAGCTTAGTCCCTAGCGGGGGAGGTGAGCAGTTCTTC.

This clone was picked up one time. The chain recombines TRBV18 with TRBJ2-7, with D tentatively TRBD1 (6 bases). The CDR3 has 16 residues. In germline, CDR1 is KGHSH, CDR2 LQKENI. V was cut by 3 bases and J by 2 bases, with 17 bases left in between. The CDR3, as DNA: TGTGCCAGCTCACCTGTTGGGGGCTCTACCCCCTACGAGCAGTACTTC. This encodes CASSPVGGSTPYEQYF.

Here the CDR3 reads CASSVGPRRNSGNTIYF. The CDR3 DNA reads TGTGCCAGCAGCGTAGGACCTAGACGGAACTCTGGAAACACCATATATTTT. The V and J genes are TRBV9 and TRBJ1-3; D gene uncertain. This CDR3 comprises 17 residues. The V and J ends lost 0 bases and 0 bases respectively, with 13 bases between them. CDR1 SGDLS and CDR2 YYNGEE come from the germline V gene. Full variable domain (outside the CDR3, taken from reference TRBV9 and TRBJ1-3): DSGVTQTPKHLITATGQRVTLRCSPRSGDLSVYWYQQSLDQGLQFLIQYYNGEERAKGNILERFSAQQFPDLHSELNLSSLELGDSALYFCASSVGPRRNSGNTIYFGEGSWLTVV.

In DNA, the CDR3 is TGTGCCAGCAGCTTGGAGGGTGCGTCTGGCTACACCTTC. Amino acids: CASSLEGASGYTF. J is TRBJ1-2 and V is TRBV7-8; D uncertain. Per the germline V gene, CDR1 is SGHVS and CDR2 is FQNEAQ. CDR3 length: 13 residues. V dropped 3 bases and J dropped 7 bases, with 12 bases sitting between them.

This sequence joins TRBV4-1 and TRBJ1-5; D remains unclear. The germline gives CDR1 MGHRA, CDR2 YSYEKL. V lost 1 base to trimming and J lost 0 bases, with 7 bases between them. The CDR3 sequence is 15 residues long. CDR3 sequence reads: CASSQGHPSNQPQHF. The CDR3 DNA reads as TGCGCCAGCAGCCAAGGACACCCTAGCAATCAGCCCCAGCATTTT.

The rearrangement uses TRBV7-2 and TRBJ1-6, with D unclear. Germline lookup yields CDR1 SGHTA and CDR2 FQGNSA. The V gene lost 1 base and the J gene lost 10 bases, with 14 bases spanning the gap. The CDR3 has 15 residues. As DNA, the CDR3 is TGTGCCAGCAGCTTAGGACAAACGATTAACTCACCCCTCCACTTT. Residues: CASSLGQTINSPLHF. The full variable domain, completed using reference TRBV7-2 and TRBJ1-6, is GAGVSQSPSNKVTEKGKDVELRCDPISGHTALYWYRQSLGQGLEFLIYFQGNSAPDKSGLPSDRFSAERTGGSVSTLTIQRTQQEDSAVYLCASSLGQTINSPLHFGNGTRLTVT.

This clone has only one observation. This chain connects TRBV5-8 to TRBJ1-3; the D gene is possibly TRBD1 (6 bases). Per germline, CDR1 SGHTS and CDR2 YDEGEE. Trimming removed 4 bases from V and 4 bases from J, with 9 bases in between. CDR3 length: 13 amino acids. DNA for the CDR3: TGTGCCAGCAGCGCAGGGGTGGGAAACACCATATATTTT. This translates into CASSAGVGNTIYF.

This clone was observed a few times. V is TRBV6-5 and J is TRBJ2-1, with TRBD2 matching over 9 bases. There are 16 residues in the CDR3. Looked up from germline, CDR1 is MNHEY and CDR2 is SVGAGI. V shed 4 bases and J 5 bases; nucleotides not matched to a gene: 9. CDR3 loop: CASSWAYAGGDNEQFF. As DNA, the CDR3 is TGTGCCAGCAGTTGGGCCTACGCGGGGGGGGACAATGAGCAGTTCTTC.

The rearrangement links TRBV9 to TRBJ1-2, with 9 positions matching TRBD1. The germline CDR1 and CDR2 sequences are SGDLS and YYNGEE. This CDR3 contains 14 residues. V was pared by 0 bases and J by 4 bases, with 1 base of the junction left unmatched. CDR3 in DNA: TGTGCCAGCAGCGTAGGACAGGGGGGCTATGGCTACACCTTC. This encodes CASSVGQGGYGYTF.

The chain employs TRBV5-6 and TRBJ2-1, with 13 bases that match TRBD2. In germline, CDR1 is SGHDT, CDR2 YYEEEE. Losses at the gene ends were 6 bases for V and 10 bases for J; bases not matched to a gene: 7. The CDR3 consists of 14 residues. The DNA of the CDR3 is TGTGCCAGCAATGGACTAGCGGGGGTCGGGGAGCAGTTCTTC. It codes for CASNGLAGVGEQFF. The entire variable domain, with the rest obtained from reference TRBV5-6 and TRBJ2-1, is as follows: DAGVTQSPTHLIKTRGQQVTLRCSPKSGHDTVSWYQQALGQGPQFIFQYYEEEERQRGNFPDRFSGHQFPNYSSELNVNALLLGDSALYLCASNGLAGVGEQFFGPGTRLTVL.

This chain joins TRBV27 and TRBJ2-1; D may be TRBD2 (6 bases). Trimming pared 7 bases from V and 4 bases from J, leaving 14 bases between. Germline V gene sequence: CDR1 MNHEY, CDR2 SMNVEV (reference sequence). CDR3 size: 14 residues. CDR3 sequence: CASNFGGTYNEQFF. The CDR3 DNA follows: TGTGCCAGCAACTTCGGCGGGACGTACAATGAGCAGTTCTTC.

The chain uses TRBV6-1 and TRBJ2-3, with TRBD1 matching over 7 bases. V shed 11 bases and J 2 bases; nucleotides not matched to a gene: 10. CDR1 MNHNS and CDR2 SASEGT come from the germline V gene. There are 14 residues in the CDR3. The CDR3 DNA reads as TGTGCCGGCCGAGGACAGGAGCTCACAGATACGCAGTATTTT. Translating it yields CAGRGQELTDTQYF.